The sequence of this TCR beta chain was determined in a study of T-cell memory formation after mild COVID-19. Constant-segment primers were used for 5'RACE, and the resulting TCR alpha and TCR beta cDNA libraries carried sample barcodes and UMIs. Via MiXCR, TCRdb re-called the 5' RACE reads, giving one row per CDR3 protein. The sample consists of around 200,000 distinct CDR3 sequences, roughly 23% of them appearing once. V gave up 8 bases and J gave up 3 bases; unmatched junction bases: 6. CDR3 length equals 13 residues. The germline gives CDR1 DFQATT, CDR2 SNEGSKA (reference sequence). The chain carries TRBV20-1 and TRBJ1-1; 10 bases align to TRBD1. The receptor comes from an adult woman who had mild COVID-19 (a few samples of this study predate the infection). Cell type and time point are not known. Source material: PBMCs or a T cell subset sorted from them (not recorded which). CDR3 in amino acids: CSPGTGEDTEAFF. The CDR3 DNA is TGCAGTCCAGGGACAGGGGAGGACACTGAAGCTTTCTTT.